This TCR beta chain was retrieved from a study of shared clonotypes between healthy human individuals. On the study more broadly: Donors had three CD4 naive, three CD4 memory, two CD8 naive and one CD8 memory plate apiece.

Here immunoSEQ multiplex PCR was the method, and the copy in TCRdb shows in-frame clones only, minus some. The sample contains about 2 million clones, 85% to 95% of which appear only once. Study-wide results and caveats: Though the depth was large, rarefaction showed that sorted-subset sequencing was incomplete. Sharing across a handful of donors was seen in around 5.1% of naive CD4 clonotypes.

The split of CD4+ cells yielded CD45RA+ naive and CD45RA-negative memory subsets. In regard to this clone: Its antigen is unknown.

Germline V CDR1 and CDR2: SGHNT, YYREEE (reference sequence). The CDR3 has 15 amino acids. With 2 bases clipped from V and 3 bases from J, the junction kept 7 bases outside the gene matches. This chain uses TRBV5-4 with TRBJ1-2; 7 bases fit TRBD1. The receptor's source is a man aged 18-30 years in good health. The sequenced material came from naive CD4+ T cells sorted from blood. Subset indicated: CD45RA+ positively selected. CDR3 sequence: CASSFEGASDYGYTF. CDR3 DNA: TGTGCCAGCAGCTTCGAGGGGGCATCGGACTATGGCTACACCTTC.